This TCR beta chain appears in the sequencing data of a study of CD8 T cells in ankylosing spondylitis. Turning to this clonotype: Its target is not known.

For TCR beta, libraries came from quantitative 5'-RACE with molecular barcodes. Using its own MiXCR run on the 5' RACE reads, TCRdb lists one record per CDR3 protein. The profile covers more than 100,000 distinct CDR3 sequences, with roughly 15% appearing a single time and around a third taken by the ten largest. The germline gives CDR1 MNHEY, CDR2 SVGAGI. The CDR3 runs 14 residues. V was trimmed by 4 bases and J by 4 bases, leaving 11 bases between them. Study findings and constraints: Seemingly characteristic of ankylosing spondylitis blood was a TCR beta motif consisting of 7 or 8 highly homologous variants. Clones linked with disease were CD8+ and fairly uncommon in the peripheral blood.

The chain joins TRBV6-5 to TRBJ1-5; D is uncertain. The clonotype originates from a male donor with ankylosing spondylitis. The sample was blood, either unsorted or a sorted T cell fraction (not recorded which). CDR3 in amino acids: CASSLGPQNQPQHF. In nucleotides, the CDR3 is TGTGCCAGCAGTTTGGGCCCCCAGAATCAGCCCCAGCATTTT.